The 22 T cell receptor beta chains in this list originate from one sample, sequenced in a study of identical twins. In TCRdb, the 5' RACE reads were re-called with MiXCR into one record per CDR3 protein. The sample contains more than 400,000 distinct CDR3 sequences, 13% to 15% of which appear only once. These data were also reused for a study on yellow fever vaccine responses in identical twins.

Sequencing was performed on CD4+ T cells sorted from blood. All receptors come from a woman under 30 in good health.

This sequence joins TRBV7-2 and TRBJ2-3; 11 bases are a match to TRBD2. The V gene end was trimmed by 3 bases and the J gene end by 5 bases; junction bases not matched to a gene: 10. This CDR3 spans 17 amino acids. The germline gives CDR1 SGHTA, CDR2 FQGNSA. The CDR3 nucleotides are TGTGCCAGCAGCTTTCACTTAGCGGGAGGGGTACGAGATACGCAGTATTTT. Residues: CASSFHLAGGVRDTQYF.

The rearrangement links TRBV6-2 or TRBV6-3 to TRBJ2-1; D is ambiguous. The V end was cut by 4 bases, the J end by 8 bases, with 21 bases between. The CDR3 runs to 16 residues. Germline assignment: CDR1 MNHEY and CDR2 SVGEGT. This CDR3 is CASSWTGRVGGHEQFF. CDR3 nucleotide sequence: TGTGCCAGCAGTTGGACCGGCAGAGTCGGTGGCCATGAGCAGTTCTTC.

The table lists this clonotype with a few counts. The rearrangement links TRBV6-2 or TRBV6-3 to TRBJ2-2; TRBD1 matches at 8 bases. V dropped 6 bases and J dropped 1; count of bases not matched to a gene: 19. CDR3 length equals 20 residues. The germline V gene has CDR1 MNHEY and CDR2 SVGEGT. CDR3 in DNA: TGTGCCAGCAGCCGACCCCAGGGGGCCCGAAGAGATAAGAACACCGGGGAGCTGTTTTTT. It codes for CASSRPQGARRDKNTGELFF.

This clonotype was seen a handful of times. The chain employs TRBV7-9 and TRBJ2-6, with D possibly matching TRBD1 (5 bases). CDR3 length equals 17 residues. Germline CDR1 is SEHNR and CDR2 is FQNEAQ (reference sequence). Trimming cost V 4 bases and J 1 base, with 14 bases left between them. The CDR3, as DNA: TGTGCCAGCAGCTCCGGACAAAAGTCGTCTGGGGCCAACGTCCTGACTTTC. Amino acids: CASSSGQKSSGANVLTF. Filled out from reference TRBV7-9 and TRBJ2-6, the complete variable domain reads DTGVSQNPRHKITKRGQNVTFRCDPISEHNRLYWYRQTLGQGPEFLTYFQNEAQLEKSRLLSDRFSAERPKGSFSTLEIQRTEQGDSAMYLCASSSGQKSSGANVLTFGAGSRLTVL.

The chain uses TRBV24-1 and TRBJ2-4, with D maybe TRBD2 (6 bases). The germline V gene has CDR1 KGHDR and CDR2 SFDVKD. Trimming removed 7 bases at V and 9 bases at J, with 15 bases between. There are 13 residues in the CDR3. The CDR3 region is CATSADYLGIQYF. The DNA of the CDR3 is TGTGCCACCAGCGCGGACTATTTGGGCATTCAGTACTTC.

The chain employs TRBV10-1 and TRBJ2-1, with 8 bases lining up with TRBD1. This CDR3 is built from 18 residues. V lost 2 bases, J lost 0 bases, and 9 bases stayed unmatched. Per the germline V gene, CDR1 is WNHNN and CDR2 is SYGVQD (reference sequence). The CDR3 loop reads CASSEPYYQGASYNEQFF. DNA for the CDR3: TGCGCCAGCAGTGAGCCGTATTACCAGGGGGCCTCCTACAATGAGCAGTTCTTC.

V is TRBV24-1 and J is TRBJ2-7; D ambiguous. The CDR3 has 14 amino acids. The germline V and J ends were trimmed by 1 base and 0 bases, with 6 bases remaining between them. Germline V gene lookup returns CDR1 KGHDR and CDR2 SFDVKD. CDR3 DNA: TGTGCCACCAGTGATTTTGTGTTCTCCTACGAGCAGTACTTC. It is translated as CATSDFVFSYEQYF.

The chain has TRBV7-9 and TRBJ1-1; no firm D call. Germline-derived CDR1 and CDR2 are SEHNR and FQNEAQ (reference sequence). The CDR3 length is 14 residues. Between the trimmed V and J ends, which lost 6 bases and 5 bases, there was a span of 16 bases. CDR3 nucleotides: TGTGCCAGCAGACCTGACACATCCCGGACTGAAGCTTTCTTT. This translates into CASRPDTSRTEAFF.

This chain links TRBV5-1 with TRBJ2-7; 9 bases agree with TRBD1. The CDR3 consists of 14 residues. V shed 0 bases and J 10 bases; nucleotides not matched to a gene: 8. The germline V gene encodes CDR1 SGHRS and CDR2 YFSETQ. The CDR3 DNA follows: TGCGCCAGCAGCTTGGCCAACCCGGACAGGGGACAGTACGTC. Protein sequence: CASSLANPDRGQYV.

This chain uses TRBV11-2 with TRBJ2-3, with 7 bases matching TRBD2. The CDR3 is made up of 16 amino acids. V lost 5 bases, J lost 3 bases, and 11 bases stayed unmatched. Germline lookup yields CDR1 SGHAT and CDR2 FQNNGV. CDR3 bases: TGTGCCAGCAGCCCACCCTCCACTAGCGAAACAGATACGCAGTATTTT. Its translation: CASSPPSTSETDTQYF.

The rearrangement uses TRBV15 and TRBJ2-1, with 12 positions matching TRBD2. This CDR3 comprises 16 residues. J gave up 3 bases and V 3 bases, and 3 bases lay outside the gene matches. Germline CDR1 and CDR2: LNHNV and YYDKDF (reference sequence). CDR3 sequence (DNA): TGTGCCACCAGCAGGACTAGCGGGGGCCTCTACAATGAGCAGTTCTTC. It specifies CATSRTSGGLYNEQFF.

This clonotype has more than one count but fewer than ten. The chain joins TRBV7-9 to TRBJ1-4, with D possibly being TRBD1 (6 bases). The CDR3 is 14 residues long. The germline V gene encodes CDR1 SEHNR and CDR2 FQNEAQ (reference sequence). Trimming pared 4 bases from V and 4 bases from J, leaving 10 bases between. In DNA, the CDR3 is TGTGCCAGCAGCTCACAGGGACTTAATGAAAAACTGTTTTTT. Protein: CASSSQGLNEKLFF.

This clonotype was counted between two and nine times. The chain employs TRBV6-1 and TRBJ2-3, with a possible D match to TRBD1 (6 bases). The CDR3 runs 15 residues. Germline V gives CDR1 MNHNS, CDR2 SASEGT. V was trimmed by 6 bases and J by 0 bases, leaving 13 bases between them. The DNA for the CDR3 is TGTGCCAGCAGAAAAGCAGGACAGAGCACAGATACGCAGTATTTT. This encodes CASRKAGQSTDTQYF.

V is TRBV3-1 and J is TRBJ2-2, with a tentative D call TRBD1 (5 bases). Trimming took off 6 bases at V and 1 base at J, with 12 bases between the two ends. CDR3 length: 15 residues. CDR1 and CDR2 from the germline V gene are LGHDT and YNNKEL (reference sequence). This CDR3 is CASRRQTVNTGELFF. The CDR3 DNA reads TGTGCCAGCAGACGTCAGACAGTGAACACCGGGGAGCTGTTTTTT.

The CDR3 protein is CASSSNRANEQYF. CDR3 in DNA: TGTGCCAGCAGCTCTAATAGGGCCAACGAGCAGTACTTC. The chain uses TRBV3-1 and TRBJ2-7; no reliable D call. CDR3 size: 13 residues. Per the germline V gene, CDR1 is LGHDT and CDR2 is YNNKEL (reference sequence). V was trimmed by 5 bases and J by 5 bases, leaving 13 bases between them.

This chain links TRBV28 with TRBJ1-2; 7 bases agree with TRBD1. The trim removed 8 bases at V and 2 bases at J, leaving 8 bases unmatched. Per the germline V gene, CDR1 is MDHEN and CDR2 is SYDVKM. The CDR3 totals 14 residues. Here the CDR3 reads CASAFGTENYGYTF. The CDR3 DNA sequence: TGTGCCAGCGCTTTCGGGACAGAGAACTATGGCTACACCTTC.

The rearrangement joins TRBV28 to TRBJ2-3; 10 bases are shared with TRBD1. V shed 4 bases and J 6 bases; nucleotides not matched to a gene: 10. Germline assignment: CDR1 MDHEN and CDR2 SYDVKM. The length of the CDR3 is 16 residues. CDR3 sequence (DNA): TGTGCCAGCAGTTCGAGGGACAGGGGAACGGTGGATACGCAGTATTTT. Its protein is CASSSRDRGTVDTQYF.

V is TRBV20-1 and J is TRBJ2-7, with 11 positions matching TRBD1. Germline-derived CDR1 and CDR2 are DFQATT and SNEGSKA (reference sequence). This CDR3 has 16 amino acids. The J segment lost 2 bases and the V segment lost 2 bases, leaving 8 bases of the junction unmatched. The CDR3 sequence: CSARTPGQGGPYEQYV. The DNA for the CDR3 is TGCAGTGCTAGAACACCGGGACAGGGGGGACCCTACGAGCAGTACGTC.

This rearrangement joins TRBV20-1 to TRBJ2-7, with 9 nucleotides matching TRBD2. The V segment lost 1 base and the J segment 5 bases; nucleotides outside the gene matches: 3. The CDR3 extends over 13 amino acids. Germline assignment: CDR1 DFQATT and CDR2 SNEGSKA (reference sequence). This CDR3 is CSARVLAGNEQYV. The DNA for the CDR3 is TGCAGTGCTAGAGTCCTAGCGGGGAACGAGCAGTACGTC.

This clonotype was observed at least ten times. This chain uses TRBV28 with TRBJ1-5; D might be TRBD1 (6 bases). The CDR3 length is 16 residues. Germline V gene data show CDR1 as MDHEN and CDR2 as SYDVKM. The ends were cut back, 4 bases at V and 7 bases at J, with 20 bases in the middle. The CDR3 DNA sequence: TGTGCCAGCAGTTCACCGGGACAAGGGGCTAAACAGCCCCAGCATTTT. Encoded protein: CASSSPGQGAKQPQHF.

This clonotype showed up just a few times. The chain combines TRBV5-8 with TRBJ2-1, with D uncertain. Germline loops: CDR1 SGHTS, CDR2 YDEGEE. The CDR3 spans 12 residues. V lost 5 bases, J lost 10 bases, and 13 bases lay in between. CDR3 loop: CASSSTPKEQFF. CDR3 bases: TGTGCCAGCAGTTCGACCCCTAAAGAGCAGTTCTTC.

This clonotype was detected only a few times. The chain has TRBV20-1 and TRBJ2-5; 8 nucleotides line up with TRBD2. V shed 0 bases and J 1 base; nucleotides not matched to a gene: 7. This CDR3 spans 16 amino acids. Germline V gene data show CDR1 as DFQATT and CDR2 as SNEGSKA (reference sequence). The DNA for the CDR3 is TGCAGTGCTAGAGATCACAGCGGGGGACTCCAAGAGACCCAGTACTTC. Amino acid sequence: CSARDHSGGLQETQYF.